Following are 29 T cell receptor beta chains from one sample sequenced in a study of cytomegalovirus exposure and HLA in healthy donors (dated by TCRdb to 2015 to 2018). Receptors were amplified or captured by the immunoSEQ multiplex PCR assay. The multiplex PCR relied on a mix of 60 forward primers for TCR Vbeta segments and 13 reverse primers for TCR Jbeta segments. This is the immuneACCESS table as TCRdb keeps it, with only in-frame sequences that have V and J called. A part of the clones is gone; compared with another copy, unresolved V genes explain less than half, and the rest is unexplained. This sample's table contains about 200,000 clones. More than 0.95% of the sample is in the top ten clones. The sequenced sample consisted of PBMCs. Source of these receptors: a girl aged 2 to 10 in good health and CMV-seropositive.

The chain couples TRBV6-1 to TRBJ1-5; the D gene is possibly TRBD1 (5 bases). Trimming left V 1 base short and J 3 bases short, with 10 bases between. This CDR3 spans 15 amino acids. In germline, CDR1 is MNHNS, CDR2 SASEGT. DNA of the CDR3: TGTGCCAGCAGTGAAGGCCAGGGCCCCAATCAGCCCCAGCATTTT. Its protein product is CASSEGQGPNQPQHF.

This chain links TRBV28 with TRBJ1-1, with D possibly matching TRBD1 (5 bases). The CDR3 is 17 residues long. Germline CDR1 is MDHEN and CDR2 is SYDVKM. V lost 5 bases, J lost 1 base, and 20 bases lay in between. CDR3 region: CASSPLPVFGQNTEAFF. DNA for the CDR3: TGTGCCAGCAGTCCATTACCAGTATTCGGACAGAACACTGAAGCTTTCTTT.

The chain carries TRBV2 and TRBJ2-5, with TRBD2 identical over 7 bases. TRBJ2-7 explains the end of the DNA better; the J call may be wrong. Germline-derived CDR1 and CDR2 are SNHLY and FYNNEI. The CDR3 spans 12 residues. CDR3 in amino acids: CASSEGGYEQYF. CDR3 DNA sequence: TGTGCCAGCAGTGAGGGGGGGTACGAGCAGTACTTC.

The chain recombines TRBV6-1 with TRBJ2-1; TRBD1 matches 7 bases. Germline V lookup: CDR1 MNHNS, CDR2 SASEGT. With 6 bases clipped from V and 6 bases from J, the junction kept 8 bases outside the gene matches. This CDR3 has 14 amino acids. CDR3 nucleotide sequence: TGTGCCAGCAGAGGGACAGCCTCACCCAATGAGCAGTTCTTC. Its protein product is CASRGTASPNEQFF.

CDR3 nucleotide sequence: TGTGCCAGCAGTGAGGCTAGCCGGATCCAAGAGACCCAGTACTTC. The encoded protein is CASSEASRIQETQYF. The chain couples TRBV2 to TRBJ2-5; D is possibly TRBD2 (5 bases). CDR3 size: 15 residues. Deletions cut 3 bases from V and 1 base from J, with 12 bases between. In germline, CDR1 is SNHLY, CDR2 FYNNEI.

The chain combines TRBV27 with TRBJ2-7; D is possibly TRBD2 (6 bases). The CDR3 totals 13 residues. Germline lookup yields CDR1 MNHEY and CDR2 SMNVEV (reference sequence). Trimming removed 3 bases from V and 3 bases from J, with 9 bases in between. CDR3 nucleotides: TGTGCCAGCAGTTTCTACGGGGGCTACGAGCAGTACTTC. It is translated as CASSFYGGYEQYF.

The chain couples TRBV7-3 to TRBJ1-1, with D unresolved. CDR1 is SGHTA and CDR2 is FQGTGA in the germline V gene. Trimming cost V 2 bases and J 1 base, with 8 bases left between them. There are 14 residues in the CDR3. The CDR3, as DNA: TGTGCCAGCAGCTTAGCCGGAGCGAACACTGAAGCTTTCTTT. Translation gives CASSLAGANTEAFF. Supplemented by reference TRBV7-3 and TRBJ1-1, the full variable domain reads GAGVSQTPSNKVTEKGKYVELRCDPISGHTALYWYRQSLGQGPEFLIYFQGTGAADDSGLPNDRFFAVRPEGSVSTLKIQRTERGDSAVYLCASSLAGANTEAFFGQGTRLTVV.

CDR3 DNA sequence: TGTGCCAGCAGTGAAGCGCTGGGACAGGGACGTTATATTATAGGGGAGCTGTTTTTT. This gives the protein CASSEALGQGRYIIGELFF. This chain connects TRBV2 to TRBJ2-2, with 9 nucleotides matching TRBD1. CDR3 size: 19 residues. With 0 bases clipped from V and 8 bases from J, the junction kept 16 bases outside the gene matches. Germline assignment: CDR1 SNHLY and CDR2 FYNNEI.

Here the CDR3 reads CASSLKMGLAGVGEQFF. DNA of the CDR3: TGCGCCAGCAGCTTAAAAATGGGACTAGCGGGAGTCGGTGAGCAGTTCTTC. This chain uses TRBV5-1 with TRBJ2-1, with 14 bases identical to TRBD2. Germline assignment: CDR1 SGHRS and CDR2 YFSETQ. The CDR3 extends over 17 amino acids. After removal of 2 bases from V and 9 bases from J, the junction contained 10 bases not matched to a gene.

The J gene is TRBJ1-5, the V gene TRBV9; D is possibly TRBD1 (5 bases). Germline V gives CDR1 SGDLS, CDR2 YYNGEE. V was clipped by 3 bases and J by 4 bases, with 11 bases between them. The CDR3 has 14 amino acids. CDR3 protein: CASSGGGVNQPQHF. CDR3 DNA sequence: TGTGCCAGCAGCGGGGGAGGGGTTAATCAGCCCCAGCATTTT.

The chain combines TRBV28 with TRBJ1-2; maybe TRBD1 (5 bases). Germline V gene sequence: CDR1 MDHEN, CDR2 SYDVKM. The V gene lost 3 bases and the J gene lost 3 bases, with 11 bases spanning the gap. The CDR3 has 14 residues. The CDR3 protein is CASSLGPSDYGYTF. The CDR3 nucleotides read TGTGCCAGCAGTTTGGGGCCGTCGGACTATGGCTACACCTTC.

The chain links TRBV29-1 to TRBJ2-1; 9 positions match TRBD2. V lost 1 base and J lost 7; bases outside the gene matches: 5. Germline V CDR1 and CDR2: SQVTM, ANQGSEA. CDR3 size: 14 residues. CDR3 nucleotides: TGCAGCGTTGAAGGGCGGGAGGGCCAAAATGAGCAGTTCTTC. Its protein product is CSVEGREGQNEQFF.

The chain is built from TRBV28 and TRBJ2-3, with a possible D match to TRBD1 (5 bases). CDR1 and CDR2 from the germline V gene are MDHEN and SYDVKM. Trimming shortened V by 6 bases and J by 6 bases, and 40 bases separated the two germline ends. CDR3 length: 22 residues. The CDR3 DNA sequence: TGTGCCAGCAGCTCACCTACTACTGACAGTGTAACGAATGGGCAATCAATCGATACGCAGTATTTT. This encodes CASSSPTTDSVTNGQSIDTQYF.

The chain employs TRBV29-1 and TRBJ1-1; D gene uncertain. V was clipped by 4 bases and J by 7 bases, with 7 bases between them. The CDR3 loop spans 10 amino acids. Germline values: CDR1 SQVTM, CDR2 ANQGSEA. The CDR3 DNA reads as TGCAGCGTTGGGGCCGTTGAAGCTTTCTTT. Translation gives CSVGAVEAFF.

The chain employs TRBV28 and TRBJ1-2, with TRBD1 identical over 9 bases. V shed 7 bases and J 6 bases; nucleotides not matched to a gene: 12. CDR3 size: 15 residues. Per germline, CDR1 MDHEN and CDR2 SYDVKM. CDR3 coding DNA: TGTGCCAGCAACCGCCCCGGGACAGGGAAGAATGGCTACACCTTC. Its protein product is CASNRPGTGKNGYTF.

The chain uses TRBV5-1 and TRBJ2-3; 9 bases map to TRBD2. This CDR3 contains 15 residues. CDR1 SGHRS and CDR2 YFSETQ come from the germline V gene. V gave up 4 bases and J gave up 3 bases; unmatched junction bases: 6. DNA of the CDR3: TGCGCCAGCAGCAATCTAGCGGGACGAACAGATACGCAGTATTTT. The encoded protein is CASSNLAGRTDTQYF.

The chain links TRBV28 to TRBJ2-1; 8 positions agree with TRBD2. Germline values: CDR1 MDHEN, CDR2 SYDVKM. The CDR3 loop spans 13 amino acids. The V gene end was trimmed by 6 bases and the J gene end by 2 bases; junction bases not matched to a gene: 0. The CDR3, as DNA: TGTGCCAGCAGCGGGAGGGCCTACAATGAGCAGTTCTTC. As protein: CASSGRAYNEQFF. Complete variable domain (other parts from reference TRBV28 and TRBJ2-1): DVKVTQSSRYLVKRTGEKVFLECVQDMDHENMFWYRQDPGLGLRLIYFSYDVKMKEKGDIPEGYSVSREKKERFSLILESASTNQTSMYLCASSGRAYNEQFFGPGTRLTVL.

The rearrangement links TRBV9 to TRBJ2-7; 9 nucleotides match TRBD2. Germline CDR1 is SGDLS and CDR2 is YYNGEE. The V and J ends lost 3 bases and 6 bases, in that order; junction bases with no gene match: 10. The CDR3 runs to 15 residues. CDR3 sequence: CASSGREGLLREQYF. DNA for the CDR3: TGTGCCAGCAGCGGGCGGGAGGGCCTTCTCCGCGAGCAGTACTTC.

The gene calls are TRBV6-1 and TRBJ2-3; perhaps TRBD2 as D (5 bases). CDR1 is MNHNS, CDR2 SASEGT, per germline. This CDR3 spans 14 amino acids. The V end lost 6 bases, the J end lost 0 bases, and 10 bases lay between the germline ends. CDR3 nucleotides: TGTGCCAGCAGGGTGACTACTAGCACAGATACGCAGTATTTT. This encodes CASRVTTSTDTQYF.

The rearrangement uses TRBV14 and TRBJ2-3; 12 bases are shared with TRBD2. Germline CDR1 and CDR2: SGHDN and FVKESK. V gave up 4 bases and J gave up 8 bases; unmatched junction bases: 4. The CDR3 consists of 14 residues. The CDR3 DNA is TGTGCCAGCAGCCGACTAGCGGGAGAAGGTACGCAGTATTTT. Protein sequence: CASSRLAGEGTQYF.

V and J are TRBV10-3 and TRBJ2-2, with TRBD1 matching 7 bases. The CDR3 loop spans 12 amino acids. Per the germline V gene, CDR1 is ENHRY and CDR2 is SYGVKD. V was pared by 7 bases and J by 6 bases, with 2 bases of the junction left unmatched. The CDR3 coding sequence is TGTGCCATCACCAGGGGGTCCGGGGAGCTGTTTTTT. Translated, it gives CAITRGSGELFF.

V and J are TRBV28 and TRBJ2-7; 11 bases line up with TRBD1. This CDR3 comprises 15 residues. In germline, CDR1 is MDHEN, CDR2 SYDVKM. V lost 5 bases and J lost 12; bases outside the gene matches: 15. In DNA form, the CDR3 reads TGTGCCAGCAGTCCCTCATCCGGGACAGGGGGGCGGGCGTACTTC. The encoded protein is CASSPSSGTGGRAYF.

The chain combines TRBV27 with TRBJ1-5; weak D call: TRBD1 (6 bases). This CDR3 has 16 amino acids. Deletions cut 0 bases from V and 2 bases from J, with 11 bases between. Per the germline V gene, CDR1 is MNHEY and CDR2 is SMNVEV (reference sequence). This CDR3 reads CASSLSYRDGNQPQHF. CDR3 sequence (DNA): TGTGCCAGCAGTTTATCGTACAGGGACGGCAATCAGCCCCAGCATTTT.

The rearrangement joins TRBV7-2 to TRBJ2-1, with a possible D match to TRBD2 (6 bases). Germline values: CDR1 SGHTA, CDR2 FQGNSA. With 5 bases removed from V and 12 bases from J, the gap between germline ends came to 11 bases. This CDR3 is built from 11 residues. CDR3 protein: CASSRDSSQFF. DNA for the CDR3: TGTGCCAGCAGCCGGGACTCTTCGCAGTTCTTC.

A note on this clone: Distinct nucleotide sequences in the sample also encode this CDR3. The gene calls are TRBV5-1 and TRBJ2-1; 8 positions match TRBD2. This CDR3 contains 15 residues. Germline V gene sequence: CDR1 SGHRS, CDR2 YFSETQ. V was clipped by 0 bases and J by 4 bases; unmatched bases: 3. The CDR3 is CASSLGTSGYNEQFF. In DNA, the CDR3 is TGCGCCAGCAGCTTGGGTACTAGCGGTTACAATGAGCAGTTCTTC. The full variable domain, rest sourced from reference TRBV5-1 and TRBJ2-1, is KAGVTQTPRYLIKTRGQQVTLSCSPISGHRSVSWYQQTPGQGLQFLFEYFSETQRNKGNFPGRFSGRQFSNSRSEMNVSTLELGDSALYLCASSLGTSGYNEQFFGPGTRLTVL.

The chain links TRBV27 to TRBJ1-1; TRBD1 matches at 8 bases. From germline, CDR1 is MNHEY and CDR2 SMNVEV (reference sequence). This CDR3 contains 14 residues. J gave up 10 bases and V 5 bases, and 12 bases lay outside the gene matches. This chain's CDR3 is CASSPLWEDRGAFF. For the CDR3, the DNA is TGTGCCAGCAGTCCCCTGTGGGAAGACAGGGGAGCTTTCTTT.

On this clone itself: At one end the junction does not follow the germline gene, possibly because of a read error. This chain connects TRBV7-7 to TRBJ2-2; 10 nucleotides agree with TRBD1. This CDR3 contains 16 residues. The germline CDR1 and CDR2 sequences are SSHAT and FNYEAQ (reference sequence). The CDR3 loop reads CASSPWTGGNTGELFF. CDR3 DNA: TGTGCTAGCAGCCCCTGGACAGGGGGGAACACCGGGGAGCTGTTTTTT.

The chain uses TRBV19 and TRBJ2-5; tentative D call: TRBD2 (6 bases). In germline, CDR1 is LNHDA, CDR2 SQIVND (reference sequence). The CDR3 covers 13 residues. The V end lost 6 bases, the J end lost 3 bases, and 11 bases lay between the germline ends. This chain's CDR3 is CASSTTGEETQYF. The DNA of the CDR3 is TGTGCCAGTAGCACAACGGGGGAAGAGACCCAGTACTTC.

The V and J genes are TRBV6-1 and TRBJ1-1; TRBD1 might be the D (6 bases). Trimming removed 11 bases from V and 1 base from J, with 11 bases in between. The CDR3 is 12 amino acids. Germline assignment: CDR1 MNHNS and CDR2 SASEGT. The CDR3 here is CAERGRNTEAFF. The CDR3 DNA reads TGTGCCGAGAGGGGGAGGAACACTGAAGCTTTCTTT.